Listed below are T cell receptor beta chains from one sample, sequenced in a study of CD8 T cells in Susac syndrome. Using its own MiXCR run on the immunoSEQ multiplex PCR reads, TCRdb lists one record per CDR3 protein. The repertoire holds approximately 120,000 distinct CDR3 sequences, with about nine tenths as singletons. Material for sequencing was CD4+ T cells from PBMCs. All receptors derive from a human donor in good health. CDR3s include the opening cysteine and the closing phenylalanine or tryptophan. Fields, in order: clone size, J gene, V gene, D gene, CDR3 DNA, CDR3 protein. The D gene is left open where the match is weak. Size values are once, few and many counts, or a class for expanded clones, and some rows have none.

NA | TRBJ2-3 | TRBV19 | NA | TGTGCCAGTAGTATACTGGATACGCAGTATTTT | CASSILDTQYF
NA | TRBJ1-2 | TRBV4-1 | NA | TGCGCCAGCAGCCAAGATCGGGTTGCCTGGAGCGGCTACACCTTC | CASSQDRVAWSGYTF
NA | TRBJ1-5 | TRBV20-1 | NA | TGCAGTGCTAGAGATAGTGCAGAACGGATTAATCAGCCCCAGCATTTT | CSARDSAERINQPQHF
NA | TRBJ1-2 | TRBV6-6 | TRBD1 | TGTGCCAGCAGTTCCAAGACAGGGGCCTATGGCTACACCTTC | CASSSKTGAYGYTF
NA | TRBJ2-1 | TRBV7-9 | TRBD2 | TGTGCCAGCGGCTTAGACCGGGGAATAGCGGGGAGAAACAATGAGCAGTTCTTC | CASGLDRGIAGRNNEQFF
few | TRBJ2-7 | TRBV29-1 | TRBD2 | TGCAGCGTTGCTAGCGGTGCCTACGAGCAGTACTTC | CSVASGAYEQYF
NA | TRBJ2-7 | TRBV14 | TRBD2 | TGTGCCAGCAGCCAAGATTCTTCTGGGACTAGCGGGAGGTTTTCCTACGAGCAGTACTTC | CASSQDSSGTSGRFSYEQYF
NA | TRBJ2-3 | TRBV27 | TRBD1 | TGTGCCAGCAGGGGGGACAGGGGGTCCCATACGCAGTATTTT | CASRGDRGSHTQYF
NA | TRBJ1-5 | TRBV2 | TRBD1 | TGTGCCAGCAGTGAGGACAGGGCTCAGCCCCAGCATTTT | CASSEDRAQPQHF
NA | TRBJ1-5 | TRBV3-1 | NA | TGTGCCAGCAGCCAAAGCCTTATTTCCGCGACGGATCAGCCCCAGCATTTT | CASSQSLISATDQPQHF
NA | TRBJ2-6 | TRBV27 | TRBD1 | TGTGCCAGCAGTTCCCGCCTGGGCAGGGGGTACTCCTCTGGGGCCAACGTCCTGACTTTC | CASSSRLGRGYSSGANVLTF
NA | TRBJ2-7 | TRBV11-2 | NA | TGTGCCAGCAGCTTAGGCGACACCACTTACCCCTACGAGCAGTACTTC | CASSLGDTTYPYEQYF
NA | TRBJ1-6 | TRBV12-3/TRBV12-4 | NA | TGTGCCAGCAGTTCCCATCGGGATTCACCCCTCCACTTT | CASSSHRDSPLHF
NA | TRBJ1-1 | TRBV6-2/TRBV6-3 | NA | TGTGCCAGGGGGATCAGGGAGATGAACACTGAAGCTTTCTTT | CARGIREMNTEAFF
NA | TRBJ2-3 | TRBV5-6 | NA | TGTGCCAGCAGCTTGGCCGAGATCAACACAGATACGCAGTATTTT | CASSLAEINTDTQYF
NA | TRBJ2-7 | TRBV9 | NA | TGTGCCAGCAGCCCCCTTCCCACGAGCTCCTACGAGCAGTACTTC | CASSPLPTSSYEQYF
NA | TRBJ2-7 | TRBV7-6 | TRBD1 | TGTGCCAGCAGCTCTCAGGGGGCCCAATACGAGCAGTACTTC | CASSSQGAQYEQYF
NA | TRBJ2-7 | TRBV3-1 | NA | TGTGCCAGCAGCCAAGCCCTACAGGGGCGGGGCGACGAGCAGTACTTC | CASSQALQGRGDEQYF
NA | TRBJ2-6 | TRBV10-3 | NA | TGTGCCATCAGTGAGTCGGCAGGGCCTGGGGCCAACGTCCTGACTTTC | CAISESAGPGANVLTF
NA | TRBJ2-3 | TRBV29-1 | TRBD2 | TGCAGCGTGTCCAGCGGGAGCCGCACAGATACGCAGTATTTT | CSVSSGSRTDTQYF
once | TRBJ2-1 | TRBV6-5 | NA | TGTGCCAGCAGTTACGCTGGGAATGAGCAGTTCTTC | CASSYAGNEQFF
NA | TRBJ2-2 | TRBV6-1 | TRBD1 | TGTGCCAGCAGTAGAACAGGGGGCATGGTTTTAACCGGGGAGCTGTTTTTT | CASSRTGGMVLTGELFF